The 3 T cell receptor beta chains reported below all come from one sample, sequenced in a study of CD8+ T cells in alopecia areata. Treatment noted: oral pan-JAK inhibitor, 5-10 mg twice daily. In each case, RNA was isolated and then reverse transcribed into cDNA as the sequencing template. The repertoire was sequenced with immunoSEQ multiplex PCR; TCRdb's copy has only in-frame clones and lacks some. The table records some 110,000 clones, 50% to 75% of them present only once. This specimen consisted of CD8+ T cells sorted from blood, obtained at week 4, from a patient treated with tofacitinib. The receptors come from a human donor with alopecia areata.

The gene calls are TRBV9 and TRBJ2-4, with 7 bases lining up with TRBD1. Unmatched junction bases numbered 15, after V lost 4 bases and J lost 5 bases. Germline-derived CDR1 and CDR2 are SGDLS and YYNGEE. The CDR3 runs 17 residues. CDR3 residues: CASSPELWDSPENIQYF. The CDR3 DNA is TGTGCCAGCAGCCCAGAGCTGTGGGACAGTCCAGAAAACATTCAGTACTTC.

This chain joins TRBV29-1 and TRBJ1-2; D is unclear. Germline V gives CDR1 SQVTM, CDR2 ANQGSEA. The CDR3 is 11 amino acids. V gave up 7 bases and J gave up 3 bases, with 9 bases separating them. The chain's CDR3 is CSGRKDYGYTF. The DNA of the CDR3 is TGCAGCGGCCGGAAGGACTATGGCTACACCTTC.

This sequence joins TRBV6-5 and TRBJ2-7; 7 bases are a match to TRBD2. Germline V lookup: CDR1 MNHEY, CDR2 SVGAGI. V shed 5 bases, J shed 2 bases, and the junction held 9 bases outside the gene matches. The length of the CDR3 is 15 residues. The CDR3 protein is CASSGGGGGPYEQYF. The DNA for the CDR3 is TGTGCCAGCAGTGGCGGTGGCGGGGGACCCTACGAGCAGTACTTC.